This passage covers 17 T cell receptor beta chains from one sample sequenced in a study of T-cell reconstitution after alpha-beta-depleted transplantation in children. Library preparation (for TCRbeta) was performed with unique molecular identifiers. TCRdb itself ran the PCR reads through MiXCR, one entry per CDR3 protein. Among 150,000 to 200,000 distinct CDR3 sequences listed, 5% to 7.5% were seen once. Here the sequenced sample was PBMCs, taken before TCRalphabeta/CD19-depleted stem cell transplant. The receptors derive from a girl in the first two years of life with combined immunodeficiency, due to receive a stem cell transplant.

This clonotype was recorded many times. V gene TRBV20-1 combines with J gene TRBJ2-7; D ambiguous. CDR1 and CDR2 from the germline V gene are DFQATT and SNEGSKA (reference sequence). V lost 7 bases and J lost 5, with 3 bases in between. The CDR3 is 8 amino acids. Here the CDR3 DNA reads TGCAGTGTAGACGAGCAGTACTTC. Residues: CSVDEQYF.

This chain links TRBV3-1 with TRBJ2-1; TRBD2 matches at 8 bases. This CDR3 spans 15 amino acids. Germline V lookup: CDR1 LGHDT, CDR2 YNNKEL (reference sequence). With V trimmed by 4 bases and J by 0 bases, 2 bases remained unmatched. Here the CDR3 reads CASSRGLGSYNEQFF. CDR3 nucleotides: TGTGCCAGCAGCCGGGGACTAGGCTCCTACAATGAGCAGTTCTTC.

This clonotype was seen at least ten times. The chain combines TRBV29-1 with TRBJ1-1; 10 bases line up with TRBD1. The CDR3 loop spans 11 amino acids. CDR1 and CDR2 from the germline V gene are SQVTM and ANQGSEA. Unmatched junction bases numbered 10, after V lost 7 bases and J lost 14 bases. The CDR3 here is CSAKTGGHPFF. The CDR3 region has the DNA TGCAGCGCTAAGACAGGGGGCCATCCCTTCTTT.

There are many counts of this clonotype. The chain employs TRBV7-2 and TRBJ2-3, with a weak D call TRBD2 (6 bases). The CDR3 covers 14 residues. From germline, CDR1 is SGHTA and CDR2 FQGNSA. Trimming removed 5 bases from V and 2 bases from J, with 11 bases in between. The CDR3 here is CASSALAPTDTQYF. The CDR3 DNA is TGTGCCAGCAGCGCACTAGCTCCCACAGATACGCAGTATTTT.

This clonotype has at least ten counts. The chain links TRBV7-2 to TRBJ2-1; 9 nucleotides match TRBD1. The CDR3 contains 17 residues. Germline CDR1 and CDR2: SGHTA and FQGNSA. Unmatched junction bases numbered 9, after V lost 2 bases and J lost 4 bases. DNA for the CDR3: TGTGCCAGCAGCTTACTGACCGGGACAGGGCCTTACAATGAGCAGTTCTTC. This translates into CASSLLTGTGPYNEQFF.

This clonotype occurred many times. The rearrangement joins TRBV12-3 or TRBV12-4 to TRBJ2-1, with a tentative D call TRBD2 (5 bases). CDR3 length: 14 amino acids. Trimming took off 5 bases at V and 9 bases at J, with 17 bases between the two ends. CDR3 amino acids: CASSPPSGGLEQFF. For the CDR3, the DNA is TGTGCCAGCAGTCCACCGAGCGGTGGTCTTGAGCAGTTCTTC.

On this clonotype itself: This clone may be a read error of a much larger clone one base away. The conserved final phenylalanine or tryptophan is absent from the CDR3, which likely points to a read error. The CDR3 spells CSVESSGTSGEQYC. Here the CDR3 DNA reads TGCAGCGTTGAGTCTTCAGGTACTTCTGGCGAGCAGTACTGC. V and J are TRBV29-1 and TRBJ2-7, with unresolved D. The CDR3 extends over 14 amino acids. Trimming pared 3 bases from V and 6 bases from J, leaving 18 bases between. The germline gives CDR1 SQVTM, CDR2 ANQGSEA.

This clonotype was detected many times. V and J are TRBV2 and TRBJ2-2; TRBD2 is a possible D gene (6 bases). CDR3 length equals 15 residues. Germline V gene sequence: CDR1 SNHLY, CDR2 FYNNEI. Trimming took 6 bases from V and 0 from J, leaving 11 bases between them. The CDR3 nucleotides are TGTGCCAGCAGGCGCGGGACGTCGAACACCGGGGAGCTGTTTTTT. This translates into CASRRGTSNTGELFF.

Many counts were recorded for this clonotype. V usage is TRBV7-9 and J usage is TRBJ2-7; the D is unclear. The V gene lost 5 bases and the J gene lost 3 bases, with 14 bases spanning the gap. Germline V gene lookup returns CDR1 SEHNR and CDR2 FQNEAQ (reference sequence). This CDR3 spans 14 amino acids. CDR3 DNA: TGTGCCAGCAGCCTAACTGCCGCCCTCTACGAGCAGTACTTC. Encoded protein: CASSLTAALYEQYF.

This clonotype was seen a few times. V and J are TRBV3-1 and TRBJ2-3; D is unclear. This CDR3 is built from 16 residues. Germline lookup yields CDR1 LGHDT and CDR2 YNNKEL (reference sequence). Deletions cut 0 bases from V and 0 bases from J, with 10 bases between. The CDR3 here is CASSQERRSSTDTQYF. The CDR3 DNA reads as TGTGCCAGCAGCCAAGAAAGGCGCAGTAGCACAGATACGCAGTATTTT.

This clonotype was recorded at least ten times. The chain combines TRBV14 with TRBJ2-7, with no clear D. V dropped 5 bases and J dropped 4 bases, with 6 bases sitting between them. Looked up from germline, CDR1 is SGHDN and CDR2 is FVKESK. This CDR3 comprises 11 residues. This CDR3 is CASSAQYEQYF. The DNA of the CDR3 is TGTGCCAGCAGCGCGCAATACGAGCAGTACTTC. Together with reference TRBV14 and TRBJ2-7, the CDR3 gives the full variable domain: EAGVTQFPSHSVIEKGQTVTLRCDPISGHDNLYWYRRVMGKEIKFLLHFVKESKQDESGMPNNRFLAERTGGTYSTLKVQPAELEDSGVYFCASSAQYEQYFGPGTRLTVT.

J is TRBJ2-1 and V is TRBV28; D ambiguous. Germline V lookup: CDR1 MDHEN, CDR2 SYDVKM. V lost 8 bases, J lost 3 bases, and 17 bases lay in between. The CDR3 extends over 15 amino acids. CDR3 sequence reads: CASLSAPRGYNEQFF. The CDR3 DNA reads as TGTGCCAGCCTCTCCGCGCCCCGCGGCTACAATGAGCAGTTCTTC.

This clonotype was picked up many times. DNA for the CDR3: TGTGCCAGCAGACCGGGACTAGCGGGGGCCCCGTTCAGCACAGATACGCAGTATTTT. Its translation is CASRPGLAGAPFSTDTQYF. The chain has TRBV6-1 and TRBJ2-3, with 14 bases matching TRBD2. The CDR3 spans 19 residues. Germline CDR1 and CDR2: MNHNS and SASEGT. The ends lost 6 bases at V and 0 bases at J; junction bases unmatched: 11.

This clonotype has a count of ten or more. J is TRBJ2-1 and V is TRBV9; D might be TRBD1 (6 bases). V was shortened by 3 bases and J by 6 bases, with 10 bases between the two germline ends. CDR1 and CDR2 from the germline V gene are SGDLS and YYNGEE. The CDR3 has 13 amino acids. The CDR3: CASSGDRPNEQFF. DNA for the CDR3: TGTGCCAGCAGCGGCGACAGGCCCAATGAGCAGTTCTTC.

This clonotype was seen many times. The gene calls are TRBV14 and TRBJ2-7; no reliable D call. Trimming removed 1 base from V and 3 bases from J, with 10 bases in between. CDR3 length: 14 residues. Looked up from germline, CDR1 is SGHDN and CDR2 is FVKESK. The CDR3 DNA sequence: TGTGCCAGCAGCCAAGGAACAGTGTACTACGAGCAGTACTTC. It codes for CASSQGTVYYEQYF.

This clonotype was observed many times. The chain links TRBV5-1 to TRBJ2-7; 8 nucleotides align to TRBD1. The V gene's germline CDR1 is SGHRS and CDR2 YFSETQ. V lost 6 bases and J lost 4; bases outside the gene matches: 9. The CDR3 consists of 14 residues. The CDR3 bases are TGCGCCAGCAACAACGGCAGGGGGCCTTACGAGCAGTACTTC. As protein: CASNNGRGPYEQYF.

This clonotype showed up many times. The rearrangement links TRBV12-3 or TRBV12-4 to TRBJ1-3, with D hard to call. This CDR3 spans 15 amino acids. V gave up 2 bases and J gave up 0 bases, with 8 bases separating them. CDR3 sequence (DNA): TGTGCCAGCAGTTTACGGGGTTACTCTGGAAACACCATATATTTT. This gives the protein CASSLRGYSGNTIYF.